This passage covers 12 T cell receptor beta chains from one sample sequenced in a study of blood T cells in healthy people across ages. A sample-barcoded 5' primer and a J-beta primer mix were used in a second PCR of roughly 7 to 12 cycles. TCRdb used MiXCR to reprocess the 5' RACE reads, holding one entry per CDR3 protein. The sample includes 600,000 or so distinct CDR3 sequences, 45% to 55% of them seen just once. The specimen sequenced was blood. Receptors originate from a man at least 80 years old in good health.

The gene calls are TRBV7-9 and TRBJ1-1, with TRBD1 as a possible D gene (6 bases). The germline CDR1 and CDR2 sequences are SEHNR and FQNEAQ (reference sequence). The length of the CDR3 is 15 residues. Trimming stripped 5 bases from V and 4 bases from J, with 17 bases between. The DNA of the CDR3 is TGTGCCAGCAGCACCGGGGGGACACGGAGCACTGAAGCTTTCTTT. Protein product: CASSTGGTRSTEAFF.

This clonotype was found a few times. The rearrangement links TRBV4-3 to TRBJ2-6; D remains ambiguous. Germline V gene sequence: CDR1 LGHNA, CDR2 YSLEER. Trimming took 6 bases from V and 2 from J, leaving 8 bases between them. The CDR3 covers 14 residues. The CDR3 loop reads CASSSMAGANVLTF. The CDR3 nucleotides are TGCGCCAGCAGTTCCATGGCTGGGGCCAACGTCCTGACTTTC.

V is TRBV20-1 and J is TRBJ2-3; D is undetermined. The CDR3 loop spans 13 amino acids. Trimming removed 6 bases at V and 3 bases at J, with 13 bases between. From germline, CDR1 is DFQATT and CDR2 SNEGSKA (reference sequence). The CDR3 loop reads CSARPAHTDTQYF. The CDR3 DNA reads TGCAGTGCCAGACCGGCCCATACAGATACGCAGTATTTT.

As regards this clonotype: A much larger clone lies one base from this, so it may be a read error. CDR3 region: CASSAGTFADTQYF. The CDR3 DNA reads TGTGCCAGTAGCGCGGGCACATTTGCAGATACGCAGTATTTT. This chain links TRBV6-6 with TRBJ2-3; D possibly corresponds to TRBD2 (5 bases). The germline gives CDR1 MNHNY, CDR2 SVGAGI (reference sequence). There are 14 residues in the CDR3. With 9 bases removed from V and 4 bases from J, the gap between germline ends came to 17 bases.

The chain couples TRBV7-2 to TRBJ2-7; 10 bases agree with TRBD1. The V gene end was trimmed by 3 bases and the J gene end by 5 bases; junction bases not matched to a gene: 7. The CDR3 totals 15 residues. Germline values: CDR1 SGHTA, CDR2 FQGNSA. CDR3 in amino acids: CASSFDRGRYNEQYF. The CDR3 DNA sequence: TGTGCCAGCAGCTTCGACAGGGGGCGGTATAACGAGCAGTACTTC.

This chain links TRBV20-1 with TRBJ1-1; a possible D gene is TRBD1 (5 bases). The CDR3 spans 15 residues. CDR1 DFQATT and CDR2 SNEGSKA come from the germline V gene (reference sequence). V gave up 2 bases and J gave up 3 bases, with 16 bases separating them. The CDR3 spells CSARSGIRVDTEAFF. Written as DNA, the CDR3 is TGCAGTGCTAGATCTGGGATCAGGGTGGACACTGAAGCTTTCTTT.

This clonotype was seen a few times. This chain joins TRBV7-2 and TRBJ1-1, with a weak D call TRBD1 (5 bases). There are 13 residues in the CDR3. Germline-derived CDR1 and CDR2 are SGHTA and FQGNSA. V lost 5 bases to trimming and J lost 4 bases, with 11 bases between them. The CDR3 DNA reads TGTGCCAGCAGCGCCCCAGGGATCACTGAAGCTTTCTTT. Protein product: CASSAPGITEAFF.

J is TRBJ2-7 and V is TRBV10-2, with D perhaps TRBD1 or TRBD2 (5 bases each). V lost 2 bases and J lost 3, with 14 bases in between. This CDR3 has 15 residues. Germline V gene lookup returns CDR1 WSHSY and CDR2 SAAADI. DNA of the CDR3: TGCGCCAGCAGTGAGAGTGGAGGAAGGGGCTACGAGCAGTACTTC. Its protein product is CASSESGGRGYEQYF.

This clonotype was detected only a few times. V and J are TRBV6-5 and TRBJ1-1, with D unresolved. V was cut by 3 bases and J by 1 base, with 9 bases left in between. Germline CDR1 and CDR2: MNHEY and SVGAGI. CDR3 length equals 14 residues. This CDR3 is CASSYGDPNTEAFF. Here the CDR3 DNA reads TGTGCCAGCAGTTATGGGGATCCGAACACTGAAGCTTTCTTT.

This chain connects TRBV7-2 to TRBJ2-1; possibly TRBD2 for D (6 bases). V dropped 0 bases and J dropped 8 bases, with 17 bases sitting between them. The CDR3 is 16 residues long. Germline V gene sequence: CDR1 SGHTA, CDR2 FQGNSA. The chain's CDR3 is CASSLASPIPGDEQFF. CDR3 coding DNA: TGTGCCAGCAGCTTAGCGTCCCCTATCCCGGGAGATGAGCAGTTCTTC.

In its sample, this clonotype was seen once. The genes are TRBV9 and TRBJ2-1; 8 positions agree with TRBD2. The CDR3 runs 13 residues. Trimming at V came to 2 bases and at J to 5 bases, leaving 0 bases not matched to a gene. The germline V gene encodes CDR1 SGDLS and CDR2 YYNGEE. The CDR3, as DNA: TGTGCCAGCAGCGTTAGCGGGGACAATGAGCAGTTCTTC. It is translated as CASSVSGDNEQFF.

This clonotype was observed a handful of times. The rearrangement joins TRBV7-9 to TRBJ2-3, with 8 bases that match TRBD2. Germline trimming cut 5 bases from V and 3 bases from J; bases unmatched to any gene: 10. Germline V gene lookup returns CDR1 SEHNR and CDR2 FQNEAQ (reference sequence). The CDR3 consists of 16 residues. The chain's CDR3 is CASSHLSSGSTDTQYF. DNA of the CDR3: TGTGCCAGCAGCCACCTCTCCAGCGGGAGTACAGATACGCAGTATTTT.